This TCR beta chain stems from a study of T cell changes during pregnancy in multiple sclerosis. The V gene end was trimmed by 6 bases and the J gene end by 6 bases; junction bases not matched to a gene: 9. The V gene's germline CDR1 is SNHLY and CDR2 FYNNEI. The CDR3 sequence is 15 residues long. Using immunoSEQ multiplex PCR, the repertoire was profiled, and TCRdb retains in-frame clones only, with some absent. The sample contains 30,000 to 45,000 clones, 80% to 95% of which appear only once. The sequence derives from a female donor in good health, enrolled as a control in a pregnancy study. This specimen was CD4+ T cells from peripheral blood mononuclear cells, taken after pregnancy. The chain joins TRBV2 to TRBJ2-1; 9 bases agree with TRBD2. CDR3 protein: CASRPTSGGGNEQFF. CDR3 nucleotides: TGTGCCAGCAGGCCGACTAGCGGCGGCGGCAATGAGCAGTTCTTC.